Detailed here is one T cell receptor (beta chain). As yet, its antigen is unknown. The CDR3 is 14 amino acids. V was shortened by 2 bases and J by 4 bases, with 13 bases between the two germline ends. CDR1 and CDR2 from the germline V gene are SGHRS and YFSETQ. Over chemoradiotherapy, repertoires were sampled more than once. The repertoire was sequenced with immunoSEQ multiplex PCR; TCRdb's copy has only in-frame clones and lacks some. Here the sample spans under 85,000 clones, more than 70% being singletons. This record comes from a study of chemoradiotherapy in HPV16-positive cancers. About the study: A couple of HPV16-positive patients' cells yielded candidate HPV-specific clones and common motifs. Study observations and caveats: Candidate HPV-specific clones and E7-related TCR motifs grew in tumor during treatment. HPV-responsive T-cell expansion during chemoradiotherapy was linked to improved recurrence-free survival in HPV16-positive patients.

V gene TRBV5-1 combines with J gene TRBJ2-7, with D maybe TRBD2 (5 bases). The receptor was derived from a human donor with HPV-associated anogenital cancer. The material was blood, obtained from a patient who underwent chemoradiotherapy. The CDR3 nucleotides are TGCGCCAGCAGCTTTGAGGGAAATTATTACGAGCAGTACTTC. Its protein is CASSFEGNYYEQYF.